This T cell receptor (beta chain) appears in the sequencing data of a study of siplizumab effects on memory and regulatory T cells. General observations from the study: Siplizumab led to significantly less abundant alloreactive sequences that could be traced back to unstimulated CD4+ memory cells.

Clones were read by immunoSEQ multiplex PCR, and TCRdb kept only the in-frame ones, dropping some. The sample includes roughly 100,000 clones, under 95% of them seen just once. Worth noting for this clone: Its antigen is as yet unknown.

Trimming took off 2 bases at V and 5 bases at J, with 13 bases between the two ends. This CDR3 has 15 residues. Germline V lookup: CDR1 SGHAT, CDR2 FQNNGV. The receptor comes from a human donor in good health. Sample: CD4+ T cells sorted from blood. The J gene is TRBJ2-1, the V gene TRBV11-2; D gene uncertain. CDR3 sequence: CASSLRFSSNNEQFF. The CDR3 nucleotides are TGTGCCAGCAGCTTAAGGTTTAGTTCCAACAATGAGCAGTTCTTC.